The 13 T cell receptor beta chains presented below share a single source sample, sequenced in a study of T cell responses to AZD1222 COVID-19 vaccine. Libraries were prepared by immunoSEQ multiplex PCR; TCRdb keeps only in-frame clonotypes and omits some of them. The data contain around 160,000 clones, approximately 94% of them singletons. Source: peripheral blood, taken 28 days after the second AZD1222 dose. All receptors derive from an adult who received the AZD1222 COVID-19 vaccine.

The J gene is TRBJ2-1, the V gene TRBV27; TRBD2 aligns across 11 bases. The CDR3 contains 17 residues. CDR1 and CDR2 from the germline V gene are MNHEY and SMNVEV (reference sequence). The V and J ends lost 1 base and 5 bases, in that order; junction bases with no gene match: 7. CDR3 coding DNA: TGTGCCAGCAGTTTATGGGCCGGGACTAGCGGTCACAATGAGCAGTTCTTC. Residues: CASSLWAGTSGHNEQFF.

The CDR3 nucleotides are TGTGCCAGCAGCCCTCGGGACAGGGGGCGTGATGAGCAGTACTTC. This gives the protein CASSPRDRGRDEQYF. The V gene is TRBV5-5, the J gene TRBJ2-7, with 12 nucleotides matching TRBD1. From germline, CDR1 is SGHKS and CDR2 YYEKEE (reference sequence). J gave up 7 bases and V 4 bases, and 9 bases lay outside the gene matches. The CDR3 length is 15 residues.

V usage is TRBV18 and J usage is TRBJ1-1; 7 bases line up with TRBD1. There are 13 residues in the CDR3. Per the germline V gene, CDR1 is KGHSH and CDR2 is LQKENI. The ends lost 6 bases at V and 1 base at J; junction bases unmatched: 2. This CDR3 reads CASSTGRNTEAFF. Written as DNA, the CDR3 is TGTGCCAGCTCGACAGGGAGGAACACTGAAGCTTTCTTT.

This clone was detected only once. This sequence joins TRBV4-2 and TRBJ2-2, with TRBD2 identical over 8 bases. The CDR3 loop spans 17 amino acids. Germline-derived CDR1 and CDR2 are LGHNA and YNFKEQ. Trimming removed 0 bases from V and 9 bases from J; junction bases left unmatched: 12. CDR3 sequence (DNA): TGTGCCAGCAGCCAAGATAGGGGGACTAGTGCCCCCTGGGAGCTGTTTTTT. It specifies CASSQDRGTSAPWELFF.

The rearrangement joins TRBV4-2 to TRBJ2-6, with D perhaps matching TRBD1 or TRBD2 (5 bases each). This CDR3 is built from 18 residues. The germline CDR1 and CDR2 sequences are LGHNA and YNFKEQ. Trimming removed 4 bases at V and 1 base at J, with 17 bases between. In nucleotides, the CDR3 is TGTGCCAGCAGCCCGAGACCGCAGGGAGCGTCTGGGGCCAACGTCCTGACTTTC. The encoded protein is CASSPRPQGASGANVLTF.

This clone was seen once. V gene TRBV29-1 combines with J gene TRBJ1-2; a possible D gene is TRBD1 (5 bases). V lost 1 base and J lost 4, with 13 bases in between. CDR3 length: 14 residues. The germline V gene has CDR1 SQVTM and CDR2 ANQGSEA. The CDR3 here is CSVEGGREVYGYTF. In DNA, the CDR3 is TGCAGCGTTGAAGGGGGCAGGGAAGTCTATGGCTACACCTTC.

This clone was detected once. This sequence joins TRBV19 and TRBJ2-7; D is unclear. Per germline, CDR1 LNHDA and CDR2 SQIVND (reference sequence). V was pared by 6 bases and J by 0 bases, with 9 bases between. There are 13 residues in the CDR3. The CDR3 loop is CASSIKSSYEQYF. DNA for the CDR3: TGTGCCAGTAGCATAAAGAGCTCCTACGAGCAGTACTTC.

The chain recombines TRBV6-2 or TRBV6-3 with TRBJ2-1; TRBD2 aligns across 9 bases. The CDR3 has 16 amino acids. Germline CDR1 reads MNHEY; CDR2 reads SVGEGT. V lost 5 bases and J lost 4; bases outside the gene matches: 9. CDR3 in amino acids: CASSHETSGLYNEQFF. The CDR3, as DNA: TGTGCCAGCAGTCACGAGACTAGCGGCTTATACAATGAGCAGTTCTTC.

The genes are TRBV11-2 and TRBJ2-7; a possible D gene is TRBD1 (6 bases). V was trimmed by 4 bases and J by 6 bases, leaving 19 bases between them. The CDR3 has 15 amino acids. Per germline, CDR1 SGHAT and CDR2 FQNNGV. The CDR3 region is CASSWSGEGPSEQYF. The CDR3 nucleotides read TGTGCCAGCAGCTGGTCAGGGGAAGGGCCGAGCGAGCAGTACTTC. Based on the CDR3 plus reference TRBV11-2 and TRBJ2-7, the full variable domain is EAGVAQSPRYKIIEKRQSVAFWCNPISGHATLYWYQQILGQGPKLLIQFQNNGVVDDSQLPKDRFSAERLKGVDSTLKIQPAKLEDSAVYLCASSWSGEGPSEQYFGPGTRLTVT.

The chain recombines TRBV9 with TRBJ2-2; TRBD2 matches at 10 bases. The CDR3 consists of 17 residues. Trimming took 5 bases from V and 4 from J; bases not matched to a gene: 11. Germline loops: CDR1 SGDLS, CDR2 YYNGEE. In nucleotides, the CDR3 is TGTGCCAGCAGGGAAGAAAAAGCGGGAGGGCTCACCGGGGAGCTGTTTTTT. Protein product: CASREEKAGGLTGELFF.

This sequence joins TRBV19 and TRBJ2-7; the D gene is possibly TRBD2 (6 bases). V lost 2 bases and J 0 bases, leaving 8 bases between the germline ends. Germline CDR1 is LNHDA and CDR2 is SQIVND (reference sequence). This CDR3 is built from 14 residues. Here the CDR3 reads CASSIRRGSYEQYF. CDR3 DNA sequence: TGTGCCAGTAGTATAAGGAGGGGCTCCTACGAGCAGTACTTC.

The genes are TRBV7-2 and TRBJ2-7; possibly TRBD2 for D (6 bases). The V gene lost 3 bases and the J gene lost 0 bases, with 9 bases spanning the gap. CDR3 length equals 14 residues. The germline V gene encodes CDR1 SGHTA and CDR2 FQGNSA. CDR3 loop: CASSFTGASYEQYF. The DNA for the CDR3 is TGTGCCAGCAGCTTTACGGGAGCCTCCTACGAGCAGTACTTC. Complete variable domain (other parts from reference TRBV7-2 and TRBJ2-7): GAGVSQSPSNKVTEKGKDVELRCDPISGHTALYWYRQSLGQGLEFLIYFQGNSAPDKSGLPSDRFSAERTGGSVSTLTIQRTQQEDSAVYLCASSFTGASYEQYFGPGTRLTVT.

The chain combines TRBV30 with TRBJ1-3; D gene ambiguous. CDR1 is GTSNPN and CDR2 is SVGIG in the germline V gene (reference sequence). CDR3 length: 13 residues. Trimming shortened V by 3 bases and J by 5 bases, and 11 bases separated the two germline ends. In nucleotides, the CDR3 is TGTGCCTGGAGACCTAGGACCCGAAACACCATATATTTT. Translation gives CAWRPRTRNTIYF. The full variable domain, in which reference TRBV30 and TRBJ1-3 provide the parts outside the CDR3, is SQTIHQWPATLVQPVGSPLSLECTVEGTSNPNLYWYRQAAGRGLQLLFYSVGIGQISSEVPQNLSASRPQDRQFILSSKKLLLSDSGFYLCAWRPRTRNTIYFGEGSWLTVV.